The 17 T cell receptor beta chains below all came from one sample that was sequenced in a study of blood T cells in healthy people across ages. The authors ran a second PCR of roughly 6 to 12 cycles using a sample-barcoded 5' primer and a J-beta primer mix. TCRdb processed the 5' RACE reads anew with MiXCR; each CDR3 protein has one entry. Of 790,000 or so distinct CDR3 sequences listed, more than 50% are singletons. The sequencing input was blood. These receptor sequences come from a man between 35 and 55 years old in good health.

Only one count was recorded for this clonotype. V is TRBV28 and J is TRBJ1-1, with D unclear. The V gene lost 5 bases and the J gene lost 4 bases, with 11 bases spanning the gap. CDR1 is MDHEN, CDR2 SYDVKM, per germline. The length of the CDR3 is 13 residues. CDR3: CASSVQNPTEAFF. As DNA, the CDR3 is TGTGCCAGCAGTGTTCAGAACCCCACTGAAGCTTTCTTT.

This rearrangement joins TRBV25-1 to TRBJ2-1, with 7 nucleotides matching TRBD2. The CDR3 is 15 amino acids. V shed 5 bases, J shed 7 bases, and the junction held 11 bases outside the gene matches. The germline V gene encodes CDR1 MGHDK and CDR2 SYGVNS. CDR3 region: CASSLSRGRGNEQFF. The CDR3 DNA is TGTGCCAGCAGTCTGTCCCGCGGGAGAGGAAATGAGCAGTTCTTC.

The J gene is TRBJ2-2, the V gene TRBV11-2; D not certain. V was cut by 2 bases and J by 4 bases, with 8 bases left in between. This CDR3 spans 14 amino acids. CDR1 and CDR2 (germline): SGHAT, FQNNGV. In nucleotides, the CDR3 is TGTGCCAGCAGCTTAAACCCCGCCACCGGGGAGCTGTTTTTT. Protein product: CASSLNPATGELFF.

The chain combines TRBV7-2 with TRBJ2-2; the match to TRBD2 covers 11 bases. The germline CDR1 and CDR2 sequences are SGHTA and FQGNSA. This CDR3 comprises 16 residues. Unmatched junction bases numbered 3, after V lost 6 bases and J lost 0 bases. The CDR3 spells CASRSSGRANTGELFF. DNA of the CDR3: TGTGCCAGCAGGAGTAGCGGGAGGGCGAACACCGGGGAGCTGTTTTTT.

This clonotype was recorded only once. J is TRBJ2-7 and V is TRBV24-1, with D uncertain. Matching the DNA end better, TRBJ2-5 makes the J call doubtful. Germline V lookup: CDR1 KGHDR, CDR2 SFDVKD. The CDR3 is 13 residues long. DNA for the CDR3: TGTGCCACCAGTGATTTGTCGACGGAGACCCAGTACTTC. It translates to CATSDLSTETQYF.

In nucleotides, the CDR3 is TGTGCCAGCAGTTACGCGAGGACTAGCGGGAGCCCCGAGCAGTTCTTC. Translating it yields CASSYARTSGSPEQFF. The chain is built from TRBV6-2 or TRBV6-3 and TRBJ2-1; 13 bases agree with TRBD2. The V gene end was trimmed by 2 bases and the J gene end by 10 bases; junction bases not matched to a gene: 8. CDR3 size: 16 residues. Germline lookup yields CDR1 MNHEY and CDR2 SVGEGT.

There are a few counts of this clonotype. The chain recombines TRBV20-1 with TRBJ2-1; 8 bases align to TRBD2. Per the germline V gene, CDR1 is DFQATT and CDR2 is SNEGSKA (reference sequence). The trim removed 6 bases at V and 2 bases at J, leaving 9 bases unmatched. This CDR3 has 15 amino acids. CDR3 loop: CSAPEWRGAYNEQFF. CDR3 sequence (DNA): TGCAGTGCCCCGGAATGGCGGGGGGCCTACAATGAGCAGTTCTTC.

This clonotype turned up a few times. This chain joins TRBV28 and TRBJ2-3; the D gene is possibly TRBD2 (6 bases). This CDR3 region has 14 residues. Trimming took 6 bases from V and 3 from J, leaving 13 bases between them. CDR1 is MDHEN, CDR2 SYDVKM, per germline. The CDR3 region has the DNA TGTGCCAGCAGCCAGGCCGGGGGAACAGATACGCAGTATTTT. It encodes CASSQAGGTDTQYF. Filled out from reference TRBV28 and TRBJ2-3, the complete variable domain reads DVKVTQSSRYLVKRTGEKVFLECVQDMDHENMFWYRQDPGLGLRLIYFSYDVKMKEKGDIPEGYSVSREKKERFSLILESASTNQTSMYLCASSQAGGTDTQYFGPGTRLTVL.

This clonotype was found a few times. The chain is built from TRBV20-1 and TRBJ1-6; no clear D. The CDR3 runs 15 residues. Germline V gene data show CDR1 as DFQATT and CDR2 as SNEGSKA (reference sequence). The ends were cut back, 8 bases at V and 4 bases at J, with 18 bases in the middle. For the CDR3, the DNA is TGCAGTATCACCGAACGCGTAGGATATAATTCACCCCTCCACTTT. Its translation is CSITERVGYNSPLHF.

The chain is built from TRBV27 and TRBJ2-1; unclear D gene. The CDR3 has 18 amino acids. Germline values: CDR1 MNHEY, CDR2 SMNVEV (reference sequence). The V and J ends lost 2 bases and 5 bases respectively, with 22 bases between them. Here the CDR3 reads CASSLTPWGRRYNNEQFF. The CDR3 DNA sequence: TGTGCCAGCAGTTTAACCCCGTGGGGTCGCAGATACAACAATGAGCAGTTCTTC.

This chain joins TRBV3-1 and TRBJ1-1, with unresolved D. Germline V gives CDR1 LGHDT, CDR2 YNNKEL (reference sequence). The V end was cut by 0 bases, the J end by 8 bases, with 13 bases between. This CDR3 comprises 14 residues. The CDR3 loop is CASSQDGWVGEAFF. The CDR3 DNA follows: TGTGCCAGCAGCCAAGATGGCTGGGTTGGAGAAGCTTTCTTT. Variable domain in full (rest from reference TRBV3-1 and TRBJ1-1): DTAVSQTPKYLVTQMGNDKSIKCEQNLGHDTMYWYKQDSKKFLKIMFSYNNKELIINETVPNRFSPKSPDKAHLNLHINSLELGDSAVYFCASSQDGWVGEAFFGQGTRLTVV.

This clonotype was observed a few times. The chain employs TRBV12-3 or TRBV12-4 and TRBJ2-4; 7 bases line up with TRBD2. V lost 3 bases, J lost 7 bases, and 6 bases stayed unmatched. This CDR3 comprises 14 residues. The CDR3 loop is CASSFGRETNIQYF. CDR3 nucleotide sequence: TGTGCCAGCAGTTTTGGGCGGGAGACCAACATTCAGTACTTC.

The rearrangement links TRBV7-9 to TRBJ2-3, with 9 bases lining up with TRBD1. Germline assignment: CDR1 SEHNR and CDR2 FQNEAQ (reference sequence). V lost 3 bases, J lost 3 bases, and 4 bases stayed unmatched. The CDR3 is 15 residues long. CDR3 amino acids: CASSFRDRETDTQYF. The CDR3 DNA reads TGTGCCAGCAGCTTTAGGGACAGGGAAACAGATACGCAGTATTTT.

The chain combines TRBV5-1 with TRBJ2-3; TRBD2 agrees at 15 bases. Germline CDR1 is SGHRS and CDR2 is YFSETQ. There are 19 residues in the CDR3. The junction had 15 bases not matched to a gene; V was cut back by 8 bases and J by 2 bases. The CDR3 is CASSPGLAGGTVDTDTQYF. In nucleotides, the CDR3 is TGCGCCAGTAGCCCGGGACTAGCGGGAGGTACCGTTGACACAGATACGCAGTATTTT.

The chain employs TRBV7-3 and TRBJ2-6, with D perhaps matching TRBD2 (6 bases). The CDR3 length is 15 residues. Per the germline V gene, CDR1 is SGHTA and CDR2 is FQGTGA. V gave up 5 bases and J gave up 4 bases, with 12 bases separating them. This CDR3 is CASSRAGSGANVLTF. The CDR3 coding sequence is TGTGCCAGCAGCCGCGCGGGGTCCGGGGCCAACGTCCTGACTTTC.

The CDR3 DNA sequence: TGCAGTGCTCCTCAGACGGGCCTCTATGGCTACACCTTC. Its translation is CSAPQTGLYGYTF. This chain links TRBV20-1 with TRBJ1-2; D not certain. The CDR3 loop spans 13 amino acids. V dropped 5 bases and J dropped 4 bases, with 14 bases sitting between them. CDR1 and CDR2 (germline): DFQATT, SNEGSKA (reference sequence).

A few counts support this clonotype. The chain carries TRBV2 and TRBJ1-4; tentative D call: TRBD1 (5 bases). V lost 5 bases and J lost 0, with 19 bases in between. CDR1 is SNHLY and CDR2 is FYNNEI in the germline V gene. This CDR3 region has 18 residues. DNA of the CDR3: TGTGCCAGCAGTAAAACGGGGCGCATCAGCGCAACTAATGAAAAACTGTTTTTT. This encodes CASSKTGRISATNEKLFF.